The sequence of this T cell receptor beta chain was determined in a study of T cells in localized non-small cell lung cancer (TCRdb year 2020). Turning to the overall study: Comparing tumors with uninvolved tumor-adjacent lungs, the study looked at the T cell repertoires of approximately 250 patients with early-stage NSCLC. The cohort comprised a few hundred treatment-naïve NSCLC patients with resected, localized lung tumors. The mean age of the NSCLC patients was 50 to 85 years, with 130 or so men and around 110 women.

TCR beta CDR3 regions were sequenced from DNA using the immunoSEQ Assay. For the original study's pipeline: T cell density was computed as TCR beta template counts normalized to usable DNA estimated by amplifying housekeeping genes. The preseqR package was used to estimate richness by extrapolating to 400,000 templates for PBMC samples and to 120,000 templates for tissue samples. Clonality was calculated as one minus Pielou's evenness. Tissue-enriched TCRs were identified by differential abundance testing using productive amino-acid clonotypes, minimum total count 5 and alpha 0.1. Repertoire overlap between compartments was quantified with the Jaccard Index and Morisita Overlap Index. GLIPH grouped TCR beta CDR3s together with public tetramer-defined viral CDR3s, and a viral motif had to include at least three viral sequences and show V-gene enrichment. Entries here come from immuneACCESS through TCRdb and include only in-frame sequences with V and J called. Some clones fail to appear in such tables; in the studies checked, an unresolved V gene covers under half of the shortfall, and the cause of the remainder is unknown. The D gene and trimming were derived from the DNA, and the V and J assignments and clone size from that table. Present in this sample are 130,000 or so clones, roughly nine tenths of which were seen just once. The ten largest clones take up over 1.5% of the sample.

Study-wide conclusions, independent of this receptor: Because multi-region tumor sequencing was not performed, intratumor heterogeneity could not be ruled out. A median of around 57 of the top 100 tumor clones were detected in paired uninvolved adjacent lung, and 28 of these tumor clones were also found among the top 100 clones of the paired uninvolved adjacent lung. Longer overall survival was associated with higher T cell density in blood, whereas shorter survival was associated with higher clonality in adjacent lung. Because of the exploratory design, TCR variables were selected using unadjusted p-values without false-discovery rate correction. Uninvolved tumor-adjacent lung showed the highest T cell clonality, higher than tumor, which suggests more focused antigenic responses in the uninvolved tumor-adjacent lung.

From the cysteine up to the phenylalanine, the CDR3 has a length of 15 residues. Kept here is only the CDR3 DNA, which spans 45 bases and is read in frame from base 1. CDR1 and CDR2 are drawn from the germline V gene (reference sequence): LNHDA, SQIVND. V is shortened by 3 bases, J by 2 bases, and the region joining them spans 13 bases. At diagnosis, peripheral blood, uninvolved tumor-adjacent lung and tumor were collected and stored as a combination of fresh-frozen and FFPE material. Blood samples were analyzed as peripheral blood mononuclear cells for TCR repertoire profiling. As regards this clone: Its antigen has not been determined. Within one base of it there is no much larger clone, and no base qualities were kept.

This receptor was identified in a female donor older than 55 with stage I lung adenocarcinoma. The material was peripheral blood, obtained before any cancer treatment. The sequence joins TRBV19 to TRBJ2-5; TRBD1 could be the D gene, as 7 bases match. The nucleotide sequence reads TGTGCCAGTAGTATGACAGGGAGGCAACAAGAGACCCAGTACTTC. Its translation is CASSMTGRQQETQYF.